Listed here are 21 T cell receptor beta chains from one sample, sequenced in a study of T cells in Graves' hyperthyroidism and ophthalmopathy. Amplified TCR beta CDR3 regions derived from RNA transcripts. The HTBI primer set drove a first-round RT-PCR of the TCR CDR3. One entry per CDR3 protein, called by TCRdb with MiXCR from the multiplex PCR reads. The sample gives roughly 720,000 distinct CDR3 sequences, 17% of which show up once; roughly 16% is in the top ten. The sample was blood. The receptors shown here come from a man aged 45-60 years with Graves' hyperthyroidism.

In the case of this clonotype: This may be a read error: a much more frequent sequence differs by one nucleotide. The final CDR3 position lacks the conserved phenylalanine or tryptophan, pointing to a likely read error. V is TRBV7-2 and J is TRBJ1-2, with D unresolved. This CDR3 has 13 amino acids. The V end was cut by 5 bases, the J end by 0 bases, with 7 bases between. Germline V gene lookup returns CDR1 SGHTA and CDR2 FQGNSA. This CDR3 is CASSAGTNYGYTC. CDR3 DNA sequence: TGTGCCAGCAGCGCAGGAACTAACTATGGCTACACCTGC.

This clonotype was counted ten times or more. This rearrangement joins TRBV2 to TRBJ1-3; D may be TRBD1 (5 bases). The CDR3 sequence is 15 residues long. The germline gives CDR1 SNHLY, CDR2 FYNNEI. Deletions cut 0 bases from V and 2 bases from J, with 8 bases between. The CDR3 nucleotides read TGTGCCAGCAGTGAAGCACCAGGGACTGGAAACACCATATATTTT. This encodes CASSEAPGTGNTIYF.

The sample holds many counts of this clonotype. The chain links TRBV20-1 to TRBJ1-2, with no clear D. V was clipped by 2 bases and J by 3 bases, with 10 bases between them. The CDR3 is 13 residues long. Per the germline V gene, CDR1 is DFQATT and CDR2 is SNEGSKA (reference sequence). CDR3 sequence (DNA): TGCAGTGCTAGACCAAATGGGGACTATGGCTACACCTTC. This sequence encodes CSARPNGDYGYTF.

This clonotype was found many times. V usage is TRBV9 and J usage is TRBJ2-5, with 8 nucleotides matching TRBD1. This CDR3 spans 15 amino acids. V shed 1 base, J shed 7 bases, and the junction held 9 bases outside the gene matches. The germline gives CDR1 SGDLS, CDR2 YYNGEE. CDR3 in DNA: TGTGCCAGCAGCGTATCGGACAGGGATTTTGGGACCCAGTACTTC. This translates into CASSVSDRDFGTQYF.

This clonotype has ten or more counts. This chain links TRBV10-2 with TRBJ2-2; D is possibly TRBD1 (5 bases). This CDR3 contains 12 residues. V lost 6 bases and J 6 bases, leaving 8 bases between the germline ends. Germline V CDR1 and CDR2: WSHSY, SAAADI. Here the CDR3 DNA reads TGCGCCAGCAGAGTCAGGGCCGGGGAGCTGTTTTTT. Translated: CASRVRAGELFF.

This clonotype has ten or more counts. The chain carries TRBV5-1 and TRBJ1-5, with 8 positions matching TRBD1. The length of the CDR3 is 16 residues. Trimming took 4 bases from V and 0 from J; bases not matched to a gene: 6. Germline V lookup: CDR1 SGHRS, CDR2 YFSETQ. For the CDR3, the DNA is TGCGCCAGCAGCGCCGGGACAGGAGATAGCAATCAGCCCCAGCATTTT. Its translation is CASSAGTGDSNQPQHF.

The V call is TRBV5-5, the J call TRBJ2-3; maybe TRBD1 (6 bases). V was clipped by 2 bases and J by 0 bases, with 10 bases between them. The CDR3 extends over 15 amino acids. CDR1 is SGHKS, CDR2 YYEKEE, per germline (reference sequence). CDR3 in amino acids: CASSLSDRSTDTQYF. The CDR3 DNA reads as TGTGCCAGCAGCTTAAGCGACAGGAGCACAGATACGCAGTATTTT.

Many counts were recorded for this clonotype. CDR3 bases: TGTGCCAGCAGCGTTTTCCAGGGGTACGAGCAGTACTTC. Translated, it gives CASSVFQGYEQYF. This chain uses TRBV11-2 with TRBJ2-7, with D perhaps matching TRBD1 (6 bases). Germline V gene data show CDR1 as SGHAT and CDR2 as FQNNGV. The CDR3 contains 13 residues. Trimming shortened V by 5 bases and J by 4 bases, and 12 bases separated the two germline ends.

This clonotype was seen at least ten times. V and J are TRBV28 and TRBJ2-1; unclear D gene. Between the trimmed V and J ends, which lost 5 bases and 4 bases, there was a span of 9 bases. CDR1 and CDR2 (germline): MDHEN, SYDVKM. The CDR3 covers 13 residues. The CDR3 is CASSGSVYNEQFF. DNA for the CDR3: TGTGCCAGCAGTGGTTCGGTATACAATGAGCAGTTCTTC.

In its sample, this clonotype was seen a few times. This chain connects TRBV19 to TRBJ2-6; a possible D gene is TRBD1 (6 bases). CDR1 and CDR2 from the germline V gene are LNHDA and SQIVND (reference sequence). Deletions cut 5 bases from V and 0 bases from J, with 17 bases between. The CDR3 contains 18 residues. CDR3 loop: CASSALPGQSSGANVLTF. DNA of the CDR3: TGTGCCAGTAGTGCCTTACCGGGACAAAGCTCTGGGGCCAACGTCCTGACTTTC.

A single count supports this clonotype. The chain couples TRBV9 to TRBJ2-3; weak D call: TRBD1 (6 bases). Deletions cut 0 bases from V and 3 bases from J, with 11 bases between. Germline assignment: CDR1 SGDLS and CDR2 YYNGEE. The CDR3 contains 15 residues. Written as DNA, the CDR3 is TGTGCCAGCAGCGTAGGGGGGCTTGGGACAGATACGCAGTATTTT. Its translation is CASSVGGLGTDTQYF.

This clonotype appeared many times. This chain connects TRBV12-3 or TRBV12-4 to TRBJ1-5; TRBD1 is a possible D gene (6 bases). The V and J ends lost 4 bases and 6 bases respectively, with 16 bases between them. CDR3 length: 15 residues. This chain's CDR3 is CASSWGLFNRQPQHF. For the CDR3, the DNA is TGTGCCAGCAGTTGGGGGCTTTTTAACCGTCAGCCCCAGCATTTT.

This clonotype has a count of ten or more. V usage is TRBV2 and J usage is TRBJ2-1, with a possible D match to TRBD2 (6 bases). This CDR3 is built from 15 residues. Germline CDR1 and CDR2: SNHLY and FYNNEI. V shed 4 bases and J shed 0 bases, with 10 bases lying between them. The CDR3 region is CASSALATSYNEQFF. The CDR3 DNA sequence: TGTGCCAGCAGTGCCCTAGCGACCTCCTACAATGAGCAGTTCTTC. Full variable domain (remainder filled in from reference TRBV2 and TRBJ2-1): EPEVTQTPSHQVTQMGQEVILRCVPISNHLYFYWYRQILGQKVEFLVSFYNNEISEKSEIFDDQFSVERPDGSNFTLKIRSTKLEDSAMYFCASSALATSYNEQFFGPGTRLTVL.

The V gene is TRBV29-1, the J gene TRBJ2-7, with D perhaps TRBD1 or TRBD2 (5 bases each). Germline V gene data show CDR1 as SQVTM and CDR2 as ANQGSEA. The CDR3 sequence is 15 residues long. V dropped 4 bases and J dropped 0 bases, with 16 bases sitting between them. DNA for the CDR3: TGCAGCGTTGGAGGGACGCCGGATGCCTCCTACGAGCAGTACTTC. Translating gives CSVGGTPDASYEQYF.

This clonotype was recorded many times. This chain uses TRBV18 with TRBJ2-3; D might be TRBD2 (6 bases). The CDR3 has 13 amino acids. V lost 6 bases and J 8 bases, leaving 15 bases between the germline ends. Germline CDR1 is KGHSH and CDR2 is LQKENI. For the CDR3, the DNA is TGTGCCAGCTCTCCAGCAAGCGGGTCTACGCAGTATTTT. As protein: CASSPASGSTQYF.

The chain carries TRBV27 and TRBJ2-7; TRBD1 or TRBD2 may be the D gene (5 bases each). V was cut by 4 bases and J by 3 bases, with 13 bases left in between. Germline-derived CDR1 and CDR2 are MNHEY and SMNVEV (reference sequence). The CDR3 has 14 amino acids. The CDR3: CASSSPGPLYEQYF. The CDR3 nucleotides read TGTGCCAGCAGTTCCCCGGGACCACTCTACGAGCAGTACTTC.

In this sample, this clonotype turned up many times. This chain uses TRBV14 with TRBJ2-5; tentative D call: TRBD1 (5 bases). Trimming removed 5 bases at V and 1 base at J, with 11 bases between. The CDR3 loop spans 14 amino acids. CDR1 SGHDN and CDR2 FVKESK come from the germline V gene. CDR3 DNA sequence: TGTGCCAGCAGCAAAGGACACTCCCAAGAGACCCAGTACTTC. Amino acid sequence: CASSKGHSQETQYF. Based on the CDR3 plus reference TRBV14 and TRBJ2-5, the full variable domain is EAGVTQFPSHSVIEKGQTVTLRCDPISGHDNLYWYRRVMGKEIKFLLHFVKESKQDESGMPNNRFLAERTGGTYSTLKVQPAELEDSGVYFCASSKGHSQETQYFGPGTRLLVL.

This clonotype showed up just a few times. CDR3 nucleotides: TGTGCCAGCAGTTTTGGACAGGACACTGAAGCTTTCTTT. Its translation is CASSFGQDTEAFF. The chain is built from TRBV28 and TRBJ1-1; TRBD1 aligns across 7 bases. Germline CDR1 reads MDHEN; CDR2 reads SYDVKM. The CDR3 contains 13 residues. V shed 3 bases and J 3 bases; nucleotides not matched to a gene: 1.

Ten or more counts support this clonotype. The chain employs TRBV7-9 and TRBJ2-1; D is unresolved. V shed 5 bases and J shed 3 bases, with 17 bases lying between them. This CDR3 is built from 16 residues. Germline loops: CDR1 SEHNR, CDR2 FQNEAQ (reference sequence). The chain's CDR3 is CASSPGDRPSYNEQFF. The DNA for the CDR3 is TGTGCCAGCAGCCCAGGAGACCGGCCGAGCTACAATGAGCAGTTCTTC.

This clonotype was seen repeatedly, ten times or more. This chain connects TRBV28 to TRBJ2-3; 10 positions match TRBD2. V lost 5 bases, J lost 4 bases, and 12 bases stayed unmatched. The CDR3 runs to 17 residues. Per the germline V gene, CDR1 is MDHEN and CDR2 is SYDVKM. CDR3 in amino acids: CASSPIGLADTADTQYF. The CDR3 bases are TGTGCCAGCAGTCCGATTGGACTAGCGGATACCGCAGATACGCAGTATTTT. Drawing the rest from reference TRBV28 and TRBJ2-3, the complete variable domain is DVKVTQSSRYLVKRTGEKVFLECVQDMDHENMFWYRQDPGLGLRLIYFSYDVKMKEKGDIPEGYSVSREKKERFSLILESASTNQTSMYLCASSPIGLADTADTQYFGPGTRLTVL.

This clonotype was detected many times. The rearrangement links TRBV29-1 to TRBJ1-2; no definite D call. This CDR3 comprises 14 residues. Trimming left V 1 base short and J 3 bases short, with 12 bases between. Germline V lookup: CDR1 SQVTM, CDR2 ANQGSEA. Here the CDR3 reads CSVEAYGEDYGYTF. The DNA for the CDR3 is TGCAGCGTTGAAGCCTACGGGGAGGACTATGGCTACACCTTC.